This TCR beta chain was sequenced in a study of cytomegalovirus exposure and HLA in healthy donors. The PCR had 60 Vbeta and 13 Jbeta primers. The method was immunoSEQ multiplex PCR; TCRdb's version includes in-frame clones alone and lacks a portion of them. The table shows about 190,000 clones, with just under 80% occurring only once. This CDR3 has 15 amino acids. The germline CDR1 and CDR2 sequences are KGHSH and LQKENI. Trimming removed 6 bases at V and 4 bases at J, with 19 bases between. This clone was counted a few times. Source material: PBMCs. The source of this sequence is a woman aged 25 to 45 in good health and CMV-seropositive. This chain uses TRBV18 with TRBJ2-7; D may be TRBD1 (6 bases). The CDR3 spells CASSQTQGLGYEQYF. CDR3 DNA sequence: TGTGCCAGCTCGCAAACACAGGGTCTGGGGTACGAGCAGTACTTC.